In this sample, the clone carrying this T cell receptor (beta chain) turned up a few times. Its antigen is as yet unknown. This specimen belongs to a study of a mutant IDH1 vaccine in newly diagnosed glioma. Study details: Vaccination began 4-6 weeks post radiotherapy alone, or with temozolomide cycles.

CDR1 and CDR2 from the germline V gene are SGHRS and YFSETQ. The CDR3 is made up of 14 amino acids. Trimming at V came to 3 bases and at J to 5 bases, leaving 2 bases not matched to a gene. The time point is: week 47, end of study. In every dose of vaccine, 300 ug of mutant IDH1 20-mer peptide was given alongside topical imiquimod. In weeks 1, 3, 5, 7, 11, 15, 19 and 23, patients were immunized, eight times in all. Overall study results and limits: Across multiple MHC alleles, about 95% of patients had vaccine-induced responses.

The table came from immunoSEQ multiplex PCR; TCRdb's copy has only in-frame clones and leaves some out. The table records over 30,000 clones, 75% to 95% of them present only once. The starting material was PBMCs, obtained from a glioma patient whose treatment included an IDH1 peptide vaccine. This sequence joins TRBV5-1 and TRBJ1-4; 9 positions match TRBD1. This TCR was sampled from a woman between 40 and 50 years old with glioma. The DNA for the CDR3 is TGCGCCAGCAGCTCGGGACAGGGAAATGAAAAACTGTTTTTT. Its protein product is CASSSGQGNEKLFF.